Listed here is a single T cell receptor beta chain. Its antigen is unknown. The sample belongs to a study of OX40 agonist ivuxolimab in advanced cancers. Turning to the study itself: Males comprised roughly four fifths of the group, whose mean age was approximately 62 years (range about 20 to 90). Whole-study results and caveats: In the 0.1-3.0 mg/kg groups, partial responders showed among the lowest expansion. At 0.1 to 3.0 mg/kg, clonal expansion of CD4+ and CD8+ blood T cells had occurred by week 6.

The table came from immunoSEQ multiplex PCR; TCRdb's copy has only in-frame clones and leaves some out. The repertoire holds some 65,000 clones, with around 90% as singletons. This sequence was found in an adult with an advanced solid tumor such as melanoma, head and neck, liver or kidney cancer. The sample here was CD4+ or CD8+ T cells sorted from blood, taken in a trial of the OX40 agonist ivuxolimab.

CDR3 residues: CASSYLRGTEAFF. The CDR3 nucleotides read TGTGCCAGCAGTTACCTCAGGGGGACTGAAGCTTTCTTT. The rearrangement links TRBV6-5 to TRBJ1-1; 7 bases map to TRBD1. Germline-derived CDR1 and CDR2 are MNHEY and SVGAGI. The V gene end was trimmed by 2 bases and the J gene end by 5 bases; junction bases not matched to a gene: 2. This CDR3 is built from 13 residues.